Listed below are T cell receptor beta chains from one sample, sequenced in a study of T cell responses to AZD1222 COVID-19 vaccine. Produced via immunoSEQ multiplex PCR; TCRdb's table is partial and in-frame only. The table shows roughly 150,000 clones, with approximately 90% occurring only once. Sequencing used peripheral blood, obtained on day 0 of AZD1222 vaccination. These TCRs come from an adult in good health. Each CDR3 is given with its conserved first and last residue. A D gene is named only where the DNA matches it firmly. Clone size is given for some rows only: seen once, a few or many times, or a class if the clone is expanded.

V	D	J	size	CDR3	DNA
TRBV7-9	TRBD2	TRBJ2-1	NA	CASSPPSGGSNEQFF	TGTGCCAGCAGCCCGCCTAGCGGGGGCTCTAATGAGCAGTTCTTC
TRBV6-5	TRBD2	TRBJ2-7	NA	CASRIGTSGAYEQYF	TGTGCCAGCAGGATCGGGACTAGCGGAGCCTACGAGCAGTACTTC
TRBV6-5	NA	TRBJ2-7	NA	CASSSLPNPYEQYF	TGTGCCAGCAGTTCCCTACCAAACCCCTACGAGCAGTACTTC
TRBV7-9	NA	TRBJ1-2	NA	CASSYGQKSYTF	TGTGCCAGCAGCTATGGACAAAAAAGCTACACCTTC
TRBV11-2	NA	TRBJ2-5	NA	CASSIGQNQETQYF	TGTGCCAGCAGCATCGGACAGAACCAAGAGACCCAGTACTTC
TRBV5-8	NA	TRBJ1-1	NA	CASSFMNTEAFF	TGTGCCAGCAGCTTCATGAACACTGAAGCTTTCTTT
TRBV12-5	TRBD1	TRBJ2-4	NA	CASGLQLGQGAAKNIQYF	TGTGCTAGTGGTTTGCAATTGGGACAGGGGGCGGCCAAAAACATTCAGTACTTC
TRBV12-3/TRBV12-4	NA	TRBJ2-7	once	CASSLWNNYEQYF	TGTGCCAGCAGTTTGTGGAACAACTACGAGCAGTACTTC
TRBV23-1	TRBD1	TRBJ2-2	once	CASSQRVKVWTGQTGELFF	TGCGCCAGCAGTCAACGTGTTAAGGTTTGGACAGGGCAGACCGGGGAGCTGTTTTTT
TRBV12-3/TRBV12-4	NA	TRBJ1-6	few	CASSFPNSPLHF	TGTGCCAGCAGTTTCCCGAATTCACCCCTCCACTTT
TRBV7-9	NA	TRBJ1-2	NA	CASLPDTVGYGYTF	TGTGCCAGTCTGCCAGACACCGTCGGCTATGGCTACACCTTC
TRBV7-9	NA	TRBJ1-1	NA	CASSPKATWTAGEAFF	TGTGCCAGCAGCCCCAAAGCGACTTGGACAGCGGGTGAAGCTTTCTTT
TRBV19	NA	TRBJ1-5	NA	CASSPGIYNQPQHF	TGTGCCAGTTCCCCAGGAATCTACAATCAGCCCCAGCATTTT
TRBV28	NA	TRBJ1-5	NA	CASSLQSGGNQPQHF	TGTGCCAGCAGTTTACAGTCGGGGGGGAATCAGCCCCAGCATTTT
TRBV28	TRBD2	TRBJ2-7	NA	CASSSPSGISYEQYF	TGTGCCAGCAGTTCCCCTAGCGGGATTTCCTACGAGCAGTACTTC
TRBV28	NA	TRBJ1-1	few	CASSLVGGTEAFF	TGTGCCAGCAGTTTGGTCGGGGGAACTGAAGCTTTCTTT
TRBV27	NA	TRBJ2-7	NA	CASSPTRGSSSYEQYF	TGTGCCAGCAGTCCGACCAGGGGATCGAGCTCCTACGAGCAGTACTTC
TRBV12-5	NA	TRBJ2-5	NA	CASGPGRGAQYF	TGTGCTAGTGGGCCGGGGCGAGGGGCCCAGTACTTC
TRBV30	TRBD1	TRBJ1-2	NA	CMDRGFTGEYGYTF	TGCATGGACAGGGGTTTCACCGGGGAATATGGCTACACCTTC
TRBV19	TRBD1	TRBJ2-4	NA	CASSYPGQPKMDIQYF	TGTGCCAGTAGTTACCCGGGACAGCCAAAAATGGACATTCAGTACTTC
TRBV6-5	TRBD2	TRBJ2-7	NA	CASSYTSGRYEQYF	TGTGCCAGCAGTTACACTAGCGGGAGGTACGAGCAGTACTTC
TRBV25-1	TRBD1	TRBJ2-7	once	CASSEGPGTGVPYEQYF	TGTGCCAGCAGTGAGGGGCCCGGGACAGGAGTACCCTACGAGCAGTACTTC
TRBV28	NA	TRBJ1-2	NA	CASSEGGYTF	TGTGCCAGCAGCGAAGGTGGCTACACCTTC
TRBV6-5	TRBD1	TRBJ1-2	NA	CASSPGTGRYGYTF	TGTGCCAGCAGTCCCGGGACAGGCCGCTATGGCTACACCTTC
TRBV5-4	TRBD1	TRBJ2-2	NA	CASRGGQGDTGELFF	TGTGCCAGCAGAGGTGGACAGGGCGACACCGGGGAGCTGTTTTTT
TRBV3-1/TRBV3-2	NA	TRBJ1-1	NA	CASSQYTGQQAFF	TGTGCCAGCAGCCAATACACGGGGCAGCAAGCTTTCTTT
TRBV6-1	TRBD1	TRBJ1-4	NA	CASSEGDSLEKLFF	TGTGCCAGCAGTGAAGGGGACAGCCTTGAAAAACTGTTTTTT
TRBV11-3	NA	TRBJ1-1	NA	CASSVAFVGQSTEAFF	TGTGCCAGCAGCGTAGCCTTTGTCGGACAGAGCACTGAAGCTTTCTTT
TRBV5-1	NA	TRBJ2-3	NA	CASSFGPGSADTQYF	TGCGCCAGCAGCTTTGGTCCAGGGTCGGCAGATACGCAGTATTTT
TRBV3-1/TRBV3-2	NA	TRBJ1-2	NA	CASSQGGGGYTF	TGTGCCAGCAGCCAAGGGGGAGGAGGCTACACCTTC
TRBV5-1	TRBD2	TRBJ2-7	NA	CASSLGLAGASYEQYF	TGCGCCAGCAGCTTGGGACTAGCGGGGGCCTCCTACGAGCAGTACTTC
TRBV7-9	TRBD1	TRBJ1-3	once	CASSPGQPYSGNTIYF	TGTGCCAGCAGCCCGGGACAGCCTTACTCTGGAAACACCATATATTTT
TRBV7-3	NA	TRBJ2-1	NA	CASSLKGSSYNEQFF	TGTGCCAGCAGCTTAAAAGGCAGCTCCTACAATGAGCAGTTCTTC
TRBV5-4	TRBD1	TRBJ1-2	NA	CASSPRGQGSYGYTF	TGTGCCAGCAGCCCAAGGGGACAGGGGAGCTATGGCTACACCTTC
TRBV11-2	NA	TRBJ2-3	NA	CASSLGRDTQYF	TGTGCCAGCAGCTTAGGGAGGGATACGCAGTATTTT
TRBV5-1	NA	TRBJ2-1	NA	CASSLSGVLVNEQFF	TGCGCCAGCAGCTTGTCCGGGGTCCTAGTGAATGAGCAGTTCTTC